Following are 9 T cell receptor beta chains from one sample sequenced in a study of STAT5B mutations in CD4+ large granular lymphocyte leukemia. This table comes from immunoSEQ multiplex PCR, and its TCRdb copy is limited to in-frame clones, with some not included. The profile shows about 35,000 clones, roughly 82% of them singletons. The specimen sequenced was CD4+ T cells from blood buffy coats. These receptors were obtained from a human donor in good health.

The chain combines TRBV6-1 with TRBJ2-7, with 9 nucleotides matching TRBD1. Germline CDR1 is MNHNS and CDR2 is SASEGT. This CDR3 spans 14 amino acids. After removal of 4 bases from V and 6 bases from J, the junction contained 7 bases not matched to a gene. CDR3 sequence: CASSAGTGYLEQYF. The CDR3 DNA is TGTGCCAGCAGTGCCGGGACAGGGTACCTCGAGCAGTACTTC.

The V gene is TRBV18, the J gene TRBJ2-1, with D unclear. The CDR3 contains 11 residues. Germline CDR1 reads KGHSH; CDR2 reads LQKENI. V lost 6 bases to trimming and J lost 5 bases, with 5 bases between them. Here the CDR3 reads CASSPDNEQFF. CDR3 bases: TGTGCCAGCTCGCCCGACAATGAGCAGTTCTTC.

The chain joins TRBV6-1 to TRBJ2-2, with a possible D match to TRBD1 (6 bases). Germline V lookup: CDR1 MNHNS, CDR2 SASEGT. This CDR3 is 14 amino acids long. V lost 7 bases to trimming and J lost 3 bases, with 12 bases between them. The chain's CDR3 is CASTEGGYTGELFF. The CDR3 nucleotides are TGTGCCAGCACCGAAGGGGGATACACCGGGGAGCTGTTTTTT.

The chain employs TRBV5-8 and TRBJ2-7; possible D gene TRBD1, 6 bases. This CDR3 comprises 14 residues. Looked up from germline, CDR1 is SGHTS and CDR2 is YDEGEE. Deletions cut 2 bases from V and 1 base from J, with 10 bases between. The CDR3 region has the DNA TGTGCCAGCAGCTTAGGGGACAAGTCCTACGAGCAGTACTTC. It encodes CASSLGDKSYEQYF.

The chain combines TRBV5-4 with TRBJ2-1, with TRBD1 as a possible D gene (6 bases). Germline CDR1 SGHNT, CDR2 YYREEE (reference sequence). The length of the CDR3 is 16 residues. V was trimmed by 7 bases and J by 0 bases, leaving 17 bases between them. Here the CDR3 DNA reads TGTGCCAGCCACGGATCCGGGACACCCTCCTACAATGAGCAGTTCTTC. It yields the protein CASHGSGTPSYNEQFF. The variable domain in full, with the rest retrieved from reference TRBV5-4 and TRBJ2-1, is ETGVTQSPTHLIKTRGQQVTLRCSSQSGHNTVSWYQQALGQGPQFIFQYYREEENGRGNFPPRFSGLQFPNYSSELNVNALELDDSALYLCASHGSGTPSYNEQFFGPGTRLTVL.

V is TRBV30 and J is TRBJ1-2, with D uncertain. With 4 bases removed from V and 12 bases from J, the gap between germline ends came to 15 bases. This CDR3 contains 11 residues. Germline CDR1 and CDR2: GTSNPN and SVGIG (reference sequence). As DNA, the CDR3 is TGTGCCTGGACGGACTCCTCCCAAAACACCTTC. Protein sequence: CAWTDSSQNTF.

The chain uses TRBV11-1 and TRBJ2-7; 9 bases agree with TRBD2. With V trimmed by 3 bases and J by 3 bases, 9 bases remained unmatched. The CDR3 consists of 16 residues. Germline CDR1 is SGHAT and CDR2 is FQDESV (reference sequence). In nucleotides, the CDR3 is TGTGCCAGCAGCTTGATTCCGGGACTAGCCGGCTACGAGCAGTACTTC. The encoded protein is CASSLIPGLAGYEQYF.

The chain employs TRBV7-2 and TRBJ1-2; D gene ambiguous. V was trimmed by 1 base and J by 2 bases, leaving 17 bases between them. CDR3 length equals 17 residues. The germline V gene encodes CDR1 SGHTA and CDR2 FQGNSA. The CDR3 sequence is CASSLGPPNTGNYGYTF. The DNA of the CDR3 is TGTGCCAGCAGCTTAGGCCCCCCCAACACCGGAAACTATGGCTACACCTTC.

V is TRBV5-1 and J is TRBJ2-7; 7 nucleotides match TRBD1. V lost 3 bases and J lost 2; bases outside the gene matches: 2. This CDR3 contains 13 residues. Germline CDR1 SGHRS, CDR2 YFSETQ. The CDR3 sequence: CASSSTGTYEQYF. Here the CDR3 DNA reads TGCGCCAGCAGCTCGACAGGGACCTACGAGCAGTACTTC.